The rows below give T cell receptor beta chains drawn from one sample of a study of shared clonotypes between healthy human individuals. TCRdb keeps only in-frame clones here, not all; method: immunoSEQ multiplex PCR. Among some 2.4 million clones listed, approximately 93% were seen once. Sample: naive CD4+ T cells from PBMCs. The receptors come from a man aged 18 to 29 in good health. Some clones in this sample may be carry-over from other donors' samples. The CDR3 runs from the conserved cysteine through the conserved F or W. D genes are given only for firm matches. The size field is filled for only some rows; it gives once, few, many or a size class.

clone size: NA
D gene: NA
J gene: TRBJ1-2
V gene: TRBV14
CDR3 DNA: TGTGCCAGCAGCCAAGATCTTGGAGGGATCTATGGCTACACCTTC
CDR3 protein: CASSQDLGGIYGYTF

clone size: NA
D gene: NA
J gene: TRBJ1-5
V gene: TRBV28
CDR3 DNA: TGTGCCAGCACCTCGGTAGGGTTTCAGCCCCAGCATTTT
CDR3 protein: CASTSVGFQPQHF

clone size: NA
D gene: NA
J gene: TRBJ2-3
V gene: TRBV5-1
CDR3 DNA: TGCGCCAGCAGCTTGCCCGGAACGGCGCAGTATTTT
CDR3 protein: CASSLPGTAQYF

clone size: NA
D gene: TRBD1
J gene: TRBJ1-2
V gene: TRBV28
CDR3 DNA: TGTGCCAGCATCCCGGGGACAGCCTATGGCTACACCTTC
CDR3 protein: CASIPGTAYGYTF

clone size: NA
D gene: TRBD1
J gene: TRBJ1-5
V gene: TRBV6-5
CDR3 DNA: TGTGCCAGCAGTTCCAGGACAGGGCTAGGCAATCAGCCCCAGCATTTT
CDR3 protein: CASSSRTGLGNQPQHF

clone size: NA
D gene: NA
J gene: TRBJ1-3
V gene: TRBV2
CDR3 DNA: TGTGCCAGCAGTGCCGTCGGCTACACCATATATTTT
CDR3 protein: CASSAVGYTIYF

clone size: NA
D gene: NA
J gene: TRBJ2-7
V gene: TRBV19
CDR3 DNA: TGTGCCAGTAGTACCCAGACAGTAACCTACGAGCAGTACTTC
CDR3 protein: CASSTQTVTYEQYF

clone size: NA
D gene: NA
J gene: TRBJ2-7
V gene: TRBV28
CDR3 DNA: TGTGCCAGCAGTCCCCGGGGCGAGCAGTACTTC
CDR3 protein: CASSPRGEQYF

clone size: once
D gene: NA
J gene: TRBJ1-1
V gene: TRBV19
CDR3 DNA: TGTGCCAGTAGTTCGCTACGGCCGAACAAAGGAAACACTGAAGCTTTCTTT
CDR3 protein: CASSSLRPNKGNTEAFF

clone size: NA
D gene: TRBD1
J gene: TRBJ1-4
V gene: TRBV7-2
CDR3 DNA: TGTGCCAGCAGCCTAGCAGGGGGGGGTGAAAAACTGTTTTTT
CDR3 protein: CASSLAGGGEKLFF

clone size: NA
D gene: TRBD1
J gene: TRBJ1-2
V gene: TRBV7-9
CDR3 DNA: TGTGCCAGCAGCTTAACGACAGGGGCCGCGCATAACTATGGCTACACCTTC
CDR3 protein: CASSLTTGAAHNYGYTF

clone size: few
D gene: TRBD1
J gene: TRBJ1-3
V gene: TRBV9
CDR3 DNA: TGTGCCAGCAGGGAGGACAGGGAGAACACCATATATTTT
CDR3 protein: CASREDRENTIYF

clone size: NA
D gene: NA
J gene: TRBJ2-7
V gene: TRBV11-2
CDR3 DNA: TGTGCCAGCAGTGGGGGTGTGGGATACGAGCAGTACTTC
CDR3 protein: CASSGGVGYEQYF

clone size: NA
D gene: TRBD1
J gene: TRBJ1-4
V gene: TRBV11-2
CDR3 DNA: TGTGCCAGCAGCAGACTTACAGGGGTGGATGAAAAACTGTTTTTT
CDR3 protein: CASSRLTGVDEKLFF

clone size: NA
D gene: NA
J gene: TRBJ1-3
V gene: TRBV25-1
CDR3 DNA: TGTGCCAGCAGTGCTGTCCAGGGGACTGGAAACACCATATATTTT
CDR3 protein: CASSAVQGTGNTIYF

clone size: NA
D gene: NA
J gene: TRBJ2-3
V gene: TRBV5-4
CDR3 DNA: TGTGCCAGCGGACGGGGGAGCACAGATACGCAGTATTTT
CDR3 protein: CASGRGSTDTQYF

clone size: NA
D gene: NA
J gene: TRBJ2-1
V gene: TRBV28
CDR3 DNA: TGTGCCAGCGGAGACGTAGCGGACCCGGAAAAGTTCTTC
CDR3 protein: CASGDVADPEKFF

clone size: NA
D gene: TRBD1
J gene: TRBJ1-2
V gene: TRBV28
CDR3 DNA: TGTGCCAGCACGTTTCAGGGACAGACCTTTTTTAACTATGGCTACACCTTC
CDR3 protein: CASTFQGQTFFNYGYTF

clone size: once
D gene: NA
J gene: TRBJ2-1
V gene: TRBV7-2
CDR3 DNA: TGTGCCAGCAGCTTAGCCCTTCCGCTCTGGTACAATGAGCAGTTCTTC
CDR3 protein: CASSLALPLWYNEQFF

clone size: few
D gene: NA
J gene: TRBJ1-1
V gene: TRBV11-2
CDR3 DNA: TGTGCCAGCAGCTTAGGGATCGAAGCTTTCTTT
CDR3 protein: CASSLGIEAFF

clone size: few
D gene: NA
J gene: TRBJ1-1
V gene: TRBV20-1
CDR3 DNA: TGCAGTGCTAGACCGAACACTGAAGCTTTCTTT
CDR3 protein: CSARPNTEAFF

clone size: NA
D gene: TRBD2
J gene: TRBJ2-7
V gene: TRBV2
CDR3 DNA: TGTGCCAGCAGACCGGGGGGAAGCCGTTACGAGCAGTACTTC
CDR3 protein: CASRPGGSRYEQYF

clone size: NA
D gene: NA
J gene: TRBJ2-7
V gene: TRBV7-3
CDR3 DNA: TGTGCCAGCAGCTTAGGGCCAACCTCCTACGAGCAGTACTTC
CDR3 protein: CASSLGPTSYEQYF

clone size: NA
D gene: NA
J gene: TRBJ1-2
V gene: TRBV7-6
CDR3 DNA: TGTGCCAGCAGCTTATTTCCCCAGAACTATGGCTACACCTTC
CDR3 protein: CASSLFPQNYGYTF

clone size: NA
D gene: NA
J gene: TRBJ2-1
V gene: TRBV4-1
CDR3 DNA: TGCGCCAGCAGCCAAGTATGGCGAAAAGAGGATGAGCAGTTCTTC
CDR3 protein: CASSQVWRKEDEQFF

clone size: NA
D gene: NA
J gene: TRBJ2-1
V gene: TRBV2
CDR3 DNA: TGTGCCAGCAAGTTAGTAGCCGATGAGCAGTTCTTC
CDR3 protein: CASKLVADEQFF

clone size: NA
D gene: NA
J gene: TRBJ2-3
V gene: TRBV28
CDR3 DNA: TGTGCCAGCCGGCGGATACCCGGGGATACGCAGTATTTT
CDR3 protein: CASRRIPGDTQYF

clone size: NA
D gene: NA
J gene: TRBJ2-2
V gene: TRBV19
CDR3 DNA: TGTGCCAGTAGTGCCAAACGCAACGGGGAGCTGTTTTTT
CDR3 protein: CASSAKRNGELFF

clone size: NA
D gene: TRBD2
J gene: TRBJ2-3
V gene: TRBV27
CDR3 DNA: TGTGCCAGCAGTTTGCCACCGGGACTAGGTCTCGCAGATACGCAGTATTTT
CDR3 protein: CASSLPPGLGLADTQYF

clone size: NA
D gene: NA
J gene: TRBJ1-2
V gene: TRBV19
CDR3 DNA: TGTGCCAGTAAATACGACAGGAACTATGGCTACACCTTC
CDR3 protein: CASKYDRNYGYTF

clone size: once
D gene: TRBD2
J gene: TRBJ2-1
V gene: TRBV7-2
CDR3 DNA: TGTGCCAGCAGCCCCGGAGGGGACTACCACAATGAGCAGTTCTTC
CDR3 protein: CASSPGGDYHNEQFF

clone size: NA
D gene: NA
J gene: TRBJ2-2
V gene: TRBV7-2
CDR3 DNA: TGTGCCAGCAGCCGCCGGACTCCCCCCGGGGAGCTGTTTTTT
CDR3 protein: CASSRRTPPGELFF

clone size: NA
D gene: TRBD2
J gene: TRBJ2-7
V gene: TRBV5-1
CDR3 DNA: TGCGCCAGCAGCTTGGCTAGCGGATCCTACGAGCAGTACTTC
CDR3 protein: CASSLASGSYEQYF